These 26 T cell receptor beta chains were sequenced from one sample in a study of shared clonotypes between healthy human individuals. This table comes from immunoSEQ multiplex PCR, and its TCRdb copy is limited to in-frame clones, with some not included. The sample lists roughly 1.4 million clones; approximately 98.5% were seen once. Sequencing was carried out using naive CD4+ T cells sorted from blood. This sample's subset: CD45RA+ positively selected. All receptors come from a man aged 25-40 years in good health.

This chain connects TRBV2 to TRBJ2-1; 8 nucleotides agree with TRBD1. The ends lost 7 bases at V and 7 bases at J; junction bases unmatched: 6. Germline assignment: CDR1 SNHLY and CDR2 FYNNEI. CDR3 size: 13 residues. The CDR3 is CASKYRGYNEQFF. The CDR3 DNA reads TGTGCCAGCAAATACAGGGGGTATAATGAGCAGTTCTTC.

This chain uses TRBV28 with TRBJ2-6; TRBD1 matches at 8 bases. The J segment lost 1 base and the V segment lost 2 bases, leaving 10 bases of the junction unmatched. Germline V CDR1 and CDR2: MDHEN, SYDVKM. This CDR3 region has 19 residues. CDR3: CASSLDPGGKISGANVLTF. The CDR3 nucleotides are TGTGCCAGCAGTTTAGATCCAGGGGGCAAAATATCTGGGGCCAACGTCCTGACTTTC.

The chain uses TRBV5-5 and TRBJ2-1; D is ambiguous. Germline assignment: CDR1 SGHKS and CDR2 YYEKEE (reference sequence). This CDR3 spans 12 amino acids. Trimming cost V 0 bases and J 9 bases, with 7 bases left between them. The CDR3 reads CASSLAWSEQFF. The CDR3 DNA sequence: TGTGCCAGCAGCTTGGCCTGGAGTGAGCAGTTCTTC.

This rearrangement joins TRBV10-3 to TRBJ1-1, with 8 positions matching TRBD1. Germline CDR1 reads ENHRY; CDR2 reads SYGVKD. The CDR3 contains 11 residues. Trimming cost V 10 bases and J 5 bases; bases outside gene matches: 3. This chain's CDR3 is CARQGITEAFF. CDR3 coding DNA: TGTGCCAGACAGGGGATAACTGAAGCTTTCTTT.

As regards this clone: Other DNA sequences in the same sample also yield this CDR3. CDR3 bases: TGTGCCAGCAGCGTAGGAGGGACAGGAGCCTACGAGCAGTACTTC. Its protein is CASSVGGTGAYEQYF. This chain uses TRBV9 with TRBJ2-7; 8 bases fit TRBD1. Germline V gives CDR1 SGDLS, CDR2 YYNGEE. The V gene end was trimmed by 0 bases and the J gene end by 2 bases; junction bases not matched to a gene: 4. This CDR3 region has 15 residues.

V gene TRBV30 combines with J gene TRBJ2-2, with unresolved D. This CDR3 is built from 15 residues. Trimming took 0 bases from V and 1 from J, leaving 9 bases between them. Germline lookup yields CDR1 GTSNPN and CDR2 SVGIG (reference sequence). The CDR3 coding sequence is TGTGCCTGGAGTGTACTTGGCTGGAACACCGGGGAGCTGTTTTTT. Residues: CAWSVLGWNTGELFF.

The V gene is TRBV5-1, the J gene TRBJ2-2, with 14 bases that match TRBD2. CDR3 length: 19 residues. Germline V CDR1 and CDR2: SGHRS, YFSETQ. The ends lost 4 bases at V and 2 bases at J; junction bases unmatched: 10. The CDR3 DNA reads TGCGCCAGCAGCCCTTGGGGACTAGCGGGAGTTGCCAACACCGGGGAGCTGTTTTTT. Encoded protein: CASSPWGLAGVANTGELFF. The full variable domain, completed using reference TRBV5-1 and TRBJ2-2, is KAGVTQTPRYLIKTRGQQVTLSCSPISGHRSVSWYQQTPGQGLQFLFEYFSETQRNKGNFPGRFSGRQFSNSRSEMNVSTLELGDSALYLCASSPWGLAGVANTGELFFGEGSRLTVL.

CDR3: CASSLAGLVYEQYF. The CDR3 bases are TGTGCCAGCAGCTTAGCGGGACTAGTCTACGAGCAGTACTTC. The rearrangement joins TRBV7-9 to TRBJ2-7; TRBD2 matches 8 bases. The trim removed 0 bases at V and 3 bases at J, leaving 1 base unmatched. The V gene's germline CDR1 is SEHNR and CDR2 FQNEAQ (reference sequence). The length of the CDR3 is 14 residues.

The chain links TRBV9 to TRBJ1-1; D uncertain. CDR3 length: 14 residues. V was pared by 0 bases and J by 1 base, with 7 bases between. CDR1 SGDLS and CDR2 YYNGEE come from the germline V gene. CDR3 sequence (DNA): TGTGCCAGCAGCGTAGCGGCTACGAACACTGAAGCTTTCTTT. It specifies CASSVAATNTEAFF.

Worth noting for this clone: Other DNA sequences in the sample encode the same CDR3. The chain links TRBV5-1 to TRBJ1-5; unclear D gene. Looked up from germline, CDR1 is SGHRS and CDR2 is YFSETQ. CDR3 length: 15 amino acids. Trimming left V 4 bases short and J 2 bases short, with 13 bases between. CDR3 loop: CASSPGLGGNQPQHF. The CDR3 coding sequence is TGCGCCAGCAGCCCCGGGCTTGGCGGCAATCAGCCCCAGCATTTT.

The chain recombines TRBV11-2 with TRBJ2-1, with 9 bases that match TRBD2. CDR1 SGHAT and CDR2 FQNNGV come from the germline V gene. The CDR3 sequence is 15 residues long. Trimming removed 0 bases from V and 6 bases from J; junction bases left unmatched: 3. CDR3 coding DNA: TGTGCCAGCAGCTTAGAGGGACTAGCTACCAATGAGCAGTTCTTC. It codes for CASSLEGLATNEQFF.

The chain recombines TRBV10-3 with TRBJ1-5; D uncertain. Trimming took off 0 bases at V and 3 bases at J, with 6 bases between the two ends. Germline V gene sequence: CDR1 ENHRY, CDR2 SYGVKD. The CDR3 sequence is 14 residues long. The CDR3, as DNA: TGTGCCATCAGTGAGTCTCGGGCCAATCAGCCCCAGCATTTT. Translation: CAISESRANQPQHF.

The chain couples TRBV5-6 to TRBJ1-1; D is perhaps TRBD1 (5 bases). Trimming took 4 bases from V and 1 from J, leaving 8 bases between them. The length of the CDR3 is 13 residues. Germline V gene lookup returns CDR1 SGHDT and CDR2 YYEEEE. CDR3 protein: CASSPQGNTEAFF. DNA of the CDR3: TGTGCCAGCAGCCCGCAGGGGAACACTGAAGCTTTCTTT.

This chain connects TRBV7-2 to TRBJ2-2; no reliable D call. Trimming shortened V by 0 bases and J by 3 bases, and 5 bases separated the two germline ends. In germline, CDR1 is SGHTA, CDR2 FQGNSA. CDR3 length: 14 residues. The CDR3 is CASSLAQHTGELFF. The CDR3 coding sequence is TGTGCCAGCAGCTTAGCCCAGCACACCGGGGAGCTGTTTTTT. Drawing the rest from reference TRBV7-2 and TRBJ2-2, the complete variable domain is GAGVSQSPSNKVTEKGKDVELRCDPISGHTALYWYRQSLGQGLEFLIYFQGNSAPDKSGLPSDRFSAERTGGSVSTLTIQRTQQEDSAVYLCASSLAQHTGELFFGEGSRLTVL.

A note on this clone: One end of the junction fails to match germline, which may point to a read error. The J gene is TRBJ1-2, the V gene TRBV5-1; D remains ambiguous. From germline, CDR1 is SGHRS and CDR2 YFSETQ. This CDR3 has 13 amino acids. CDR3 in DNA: TGCGCCAGCAGATTGGATGGGAGCTATGGCTACACCTTC. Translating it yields CASRLDGSYGYTF.

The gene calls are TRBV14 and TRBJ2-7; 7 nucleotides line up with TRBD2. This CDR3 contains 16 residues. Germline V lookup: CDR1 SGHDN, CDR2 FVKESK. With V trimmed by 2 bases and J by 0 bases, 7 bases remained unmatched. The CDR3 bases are TGTGCCAGCAGCCAAATAGGACTAGAGAGCTCCTACGAGCAGTACTTC. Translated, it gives CASSQIGLESSYEQYF.

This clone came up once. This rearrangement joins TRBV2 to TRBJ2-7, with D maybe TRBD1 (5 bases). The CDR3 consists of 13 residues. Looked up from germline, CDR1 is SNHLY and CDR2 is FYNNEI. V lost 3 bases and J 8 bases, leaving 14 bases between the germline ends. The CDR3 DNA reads TGTGCCAGCAGTGACGAGCAGGGTTTGAAGCAGTACTTC. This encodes CASSDEQGLKQYF.

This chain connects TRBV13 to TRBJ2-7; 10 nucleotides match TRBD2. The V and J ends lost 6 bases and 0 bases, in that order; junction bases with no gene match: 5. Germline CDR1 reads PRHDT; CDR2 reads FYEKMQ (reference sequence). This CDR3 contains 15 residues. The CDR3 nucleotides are TGTGCCAGCAGGGAACTAGCGGGATACTCCTACGAGCAGTACTTC. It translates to CASRELAGYSYEQYF.

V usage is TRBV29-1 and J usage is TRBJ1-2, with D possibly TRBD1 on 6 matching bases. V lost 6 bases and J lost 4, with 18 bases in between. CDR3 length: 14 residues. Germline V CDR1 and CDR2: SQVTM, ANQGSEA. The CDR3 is CSVVNRVGPYGYTF. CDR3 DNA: TGCAGCGTCGTAAACAGGGTGGGACCCTATGGCTACACCTTC.

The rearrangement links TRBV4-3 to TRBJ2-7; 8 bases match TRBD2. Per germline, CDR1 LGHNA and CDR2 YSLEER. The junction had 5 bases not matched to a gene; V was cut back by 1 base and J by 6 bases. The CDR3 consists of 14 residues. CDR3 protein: CASSQGTSRPEQYF. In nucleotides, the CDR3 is TGCGCCAGCAGCCAAGGGACTAGCAGGCCCGAGCAGTACTTC.

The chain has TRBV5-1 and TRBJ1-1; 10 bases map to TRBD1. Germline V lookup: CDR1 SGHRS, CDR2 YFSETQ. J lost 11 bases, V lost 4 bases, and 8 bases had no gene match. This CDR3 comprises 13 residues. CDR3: CASSLRQGAGAFF. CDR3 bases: TGCGCCAGCAGCCTCCGACAGGGGGCGGGGGCTTTCTTT.

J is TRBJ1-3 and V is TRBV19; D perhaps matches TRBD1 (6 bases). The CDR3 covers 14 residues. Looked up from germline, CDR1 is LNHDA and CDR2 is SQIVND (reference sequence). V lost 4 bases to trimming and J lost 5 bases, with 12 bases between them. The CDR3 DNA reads TGTGCCAGTAGTACGACAGGCCGAAGAAACACCATATATTTT. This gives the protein CASSTTGRRNTIYF.

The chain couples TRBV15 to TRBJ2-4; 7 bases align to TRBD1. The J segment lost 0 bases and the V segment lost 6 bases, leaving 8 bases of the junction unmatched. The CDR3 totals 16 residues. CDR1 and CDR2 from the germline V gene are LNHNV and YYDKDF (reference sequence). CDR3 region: CATRPGTEVAKNIQYF. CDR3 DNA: TGTGCCACCAGACCTGGGACAGAGGTAGCCAAAAACATTCAGTACTTC.

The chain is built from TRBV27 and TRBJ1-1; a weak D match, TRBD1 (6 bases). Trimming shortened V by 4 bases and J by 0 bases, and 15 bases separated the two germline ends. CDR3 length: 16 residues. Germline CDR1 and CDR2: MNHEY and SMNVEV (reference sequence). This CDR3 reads CASSSLAGGMNTEAFF. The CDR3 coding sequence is TGTGCCAGCAGTTCGTTGGCGGGGGGCATGAACACTGAAGCTTTCTTT.

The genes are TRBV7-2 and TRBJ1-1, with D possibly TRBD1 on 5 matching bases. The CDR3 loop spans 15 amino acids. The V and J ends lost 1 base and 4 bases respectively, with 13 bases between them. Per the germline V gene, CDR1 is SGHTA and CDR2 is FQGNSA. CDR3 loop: CASSLGLAGSTEAFF. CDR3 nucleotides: TGTGCCAGCAGCTTAGGGCTGGCAGGGAGCACTGAAGCTTTCTTT.

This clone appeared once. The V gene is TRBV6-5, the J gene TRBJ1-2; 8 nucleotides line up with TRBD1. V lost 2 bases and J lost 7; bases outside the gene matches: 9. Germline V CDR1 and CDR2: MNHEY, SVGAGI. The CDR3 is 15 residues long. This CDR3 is CASSYGRTGLSGYTF. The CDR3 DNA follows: TGTGCCAGCAGTTACGGTCGGACAGGGTTGAGTGGCTACACCTTC.